This is a list of T cell receptor beta chains from one sample in a study of shared clonotypes between healthy human individuals. Some clones are missing from TCRdb's copy, which holds only in-frame ones; the method was immunoSEQ multiplex PCR. The sample shows around 1,900,000 clones, over 85% of them seen only once. Material for sequencing was naive CD8+ T cells from PBMCs. Receptors were obtained from a man aged 18-30 years in good health. Some clones in this sample may be carry-over from other donors' samples. CDR3s include the opening cysteine and the closing phenylalanine or tryptophan. Fields, in order: CDR3 protein, CDR3 DNA, D gene, J gene, clone size, V gene. A D gene is named only where the DNA matches it firmly. Size tells how often a clone was seen (once, few, many) or the class of an expanded clone, and some rows leave it out.

CASSIRREVVNEQFF,TGTGCCAGTAGTATTCGTCGGGAGGTGGTCAATGAGCAGTTCTTC,TRBD2,TRBJ2-1,-,TRBV19
CASSLGRDEQYF,TGTGCCAGCAGCTTAGGCAGGGACGAGCAGTACTTC,-,TRBJ2-7,-,TRBV7-9
CASSYSRLGGELFF,TGTGCCAGCAGTTACTCCAGACTAGGCGGGGAGCTGTTTTTT,-,TRBJ2-2,-,TRBV6-5
CASSVNPDNEQFF,TGTGCCAGCAGCGTAAACCCCGACAATGAGCAGTTCTTC,-,TRBJ2-1,-,TRBV9
CASTRRSVAQNIQYF,TGTGCCAGCACCAGACGATCGGTTGCGCAAAACATTCAGTACTTC,-,TRBJ2-4,-,TRBV6-1
CASSIGFGLYEQYF,TGTGCCAGTAGTATAGGATTCGGTCTCTACGAGCAGTACTTC,-,TRBJ2-7,-,TRBV19
CASTTALNYGYTF,TGTGCCAGCACAACGGCCCTTAACTATGGCTACACCTTC,-,TRBJ1-2,-,TRBV6-5
CASSSKYRGDTDTQYF,TGTGCCAGCAGCTCCAAATACAGGGGGGACACAGATACGCAGTATTTT,TRBD1,TRBJ2-3,-,TRBV7-9
CASSIGQGPSPGYTF,TGTGCCAGCAGCATTGGACAGGGGCCTTCTCCTGGCTACACCTTC,TRBD1,TRBJ1-2,-,TRBV13
CASSFRATRYEQYF,TGTGCCAGCAGCTTCAGGGCTACACGCTACGAGCAGTACTTC,-,TRBJ2-7,-,TRBV13
CASSYSLATIYEQYF,TGTGCCAGCAGTTACTCGCTAGCGACCATCTACGAGCAGTACTTC,-,TRBJ2-7,-,TRBV6-5
CASSSMVGLAGEDPFF,TGTGCCAGCAGCTCGATGGTGGGACTAGCGGGAGAAGATCCGTTCTTC,TRBD2,TRBJ2-1,-,TRBV7-2
CASSSYASGQGETEAFF,TGTGCCAGCAGCTCCTACGCCTCGGGACAGGGGGAGACTGAAGCTTTCTTT,TRBD1,TRBJ1-1,-,TRBV7-3
CASSERLAGDEQYF,TGCGCCAGCAGTGAGAGGCTAGCGGGAGACGAGCAGTACTTC,TRBD2,TRBJ2-7,-,TRBV10-2
CASTQVQGQLQQETQYF,TGTGCCAGCACCCAGGTCCAGGGGCAGCTACAACAAGAGACCCAGTACTTC,-,TRBJ2-5,-,TRBV7-9
CASSSPGTGPYNEQFF,TGTGCCAGCAGCTCACCAGGGACAGGGCCCTACAATGAGCAGTTCTTC,TRBD1,TRBJ2-1,-,TRBV7-3
CASSLNVDILSSYNEQFF,TGTGCCAGCAGTTTAAACGTGGACATCCTCAGCTCCTACAATGAGCAGTTCTTC,-,TRBJ2-1,-,TRBV28
CAGPGGINYGYTF,TGTGCCGGGCCGGGGGGGATCAACTATGGCTACACCTTC,-,TRBJ1-2,-,TRBV27
CASSLGLDRVPEQYF,TGCGCCAGCAGCTTGGGTTTGGACAGGGTCCCCGAGCAGTACTTC,TRBD1,TRBJ2-7,-,TRBV5-1
CASSLLAGVAEQFF,TGTGCCAGCAGTTTACTAGCGGGGGTCGCTGAGCAGTTCTTC,TRBD2,TRBJ2-1,-,TRBV27
CASSPSLGATNEKLFF,TGCGCCAGCAGCCCGAGTTTGGGCGCAACTAATGAAAAACTGTTTTTT,-,TRBJ1-4,-,TRBV4-1
CAISERQNIASGYTF,TGTGCCATCAGTGAGCGACAGAACATTGCGTCCGGCTACACCTTC,-,TRBJ1-2,few,TRBV10-3
CASSLEVGPSGYEQYF,TGTGCCAGCAGCTTGGAGGTCGGACCGAGCGGTTACGAGCAGTACTTC,-,TRBJ2-7,-,TRBV5-8
CASSAPGDRGYEQYF,TGTGCCAGCAGTGCACCCGGGGACAGGGGGTACGAGCAGTACTTC,TRBD1,TRBJ2-7,-,TRBV25-1
CASSLGVYEQYF,TGTGCCAGCAGCCTCGGGGTCTACGAGCAGTACTTC,-,TRBJ2-7,-,TRBV5-4
CSVAFASGRSETQYF,TGCAGCGTTGCTTTTGCTAGCGGGAGGTCCGAGACCCAGTACTTC,TRBD2,TRBJ2-5,-,TRBV29-1
CASSRVDVVNNEQFF,TGTGCCAGCAGCCGGGTGGACGTAGTAAACAATGAGCAGTTCTTC,-,TRBJ2-1,-,TRBV7-9